The rows below give T cell receptor beta chains drawn from one sample of a study of cytomegalovirus exposure and HLA in healthy donors. The table came from immunoSEQ multiplex PCR; TCRdb's copy has only in-frame clones and leaves some out. Altogether 100,000 to 150,000 clones are present, over 70% being singletons, with the ten largest covering 4%. Sequences were obtained from PBMCs. The receptors were gathered from a man aged 18 to 35 in good health and CMV-seropositive. CDR3s include the opening cysteine and the closing phenylalanine or tryptophan. Fields, in order: V gene, clone size, J gene, D gene, CDR3 DNA, CDR3 protein. The D gene is left open where the match is weak. For some rows the clone size is stated as once, few or many, or as a class when expanded; others skip it.

TRBV23-1	-	TRBJ1-2	-	TGCGCCAGCAGTCCGGGGGGATCAGGTGGCTACACCTTC	CASSPGGSGGYTF
TRBV7-6	-	TRBJ2-1	TRBD2	TGTGCCAGCAGCCCCGGGACTAGCGGGAGCTCCTACAATGAGCAGTTCTTC	CASSPGTSGSSYNEQFF
TRBV4-1	-	TRBJ1-1	TRBD1	TGCGCCAGCAGCCAACCCGACAGGGGCACTGAAGCTTTCTTT	CASSQPDRGTEAFF
TRBV2	once	TRBJ1-2	-	TGTGCCAGCAGTGAAGGCCAGGGTTTTTTGGCGGATGGCTACACCTTC	CASSEGQGFLADGYTF
TRBV7-2	-	TRBJ2-7	-	TGTGCCAGCAGCTTAGACGGTTACAGGGTAGAGCAGTCGGGCTTCTTC	CASSLDGYRVEQSGFF
TRBV6-4	-	TRBJ1-6	TRBD1	TGTGCCAGCAGTGTGGGCTCCGGGACAGATAATTCACCCCTCCACTTT	CASSVGSGTDNSPLHF
TRBV5-5	-	TRBJ1-1	-	TGTGCTAGCAGCTTGAAGGGGGGGAGCACTGAAGCTTTCTTT	CASSLKGGSTEAFF
TRBV5-6	-	TRBJ1-2	TRBD1	TGTGCCAGCAGCTTGGGACAGGGTCCTTACTATGGCTACACCTTC	CASSLGQGPYYGYTF
TRBV5-4	-	TRBJ2-1	-	TGTGCCAGCAGCCCCCGCACTAGAGACTACAATGAGCAGTTCTTC	CASSPRTRDYNEQFF
TRBV9	-	TRBJ2-5	TRBD2	TGTGCCAGCAGCGAACTAGCGGGGGCTCAAGGGACCCAGTACTTC	CASSELAGAQGTQYF
TRBV5-1	-	TRBJ1-6	TRBD1	TGCGCCAGCAGCTTGACTGGGACAGGGAAAACCTATAATTCACCCCTCCACTTT	CASSLTGTGKTYNSPLHF
TRBV4-3	-	TRBJ2-6	-	TGCGCCAGCAGCCAATTTTCCATTTCCTCTGGGGCCAACGTCCTGACTTTC	CASSQFSISSGANVLTF
TRBV30	-	TRBJ2-5	-	TGTGCCTGGAGTCCCCCAGGACTGTTGTACCAAGAGACCCAGTACTTC	CAWSPPGLLYQETQYF
TRBV9	-	TRBJ2-3	-	TGTGCCAGCAGCAGCCGCACAGATACGCAGTATTTT	CASSSRTDTQYF
TRBV19	-	TRBJ2-6	-	TGTGCCAGTAGCAGGGTTCCTGGGGCCAACGTCCTGACTTTC	CASSRVPGANVLTF
TRBV6-6	-	TRBJ2-7	TRBD2	TGTGCCAGCAGACCCCGCGGCGGTAGCGGGAGTAGTGAGCAGTACTTC	CASRPRGGSGSSEQYF
TRBV5-6	-	TRBJ1-4	-	TGTGCCAGCAGCTGGGGGCAGGAAAATGAAAAACTGTTTTTT	CASSWGQENEKLFF
TRBV7-6	-	TRBJ1-1	-	TGTGCCAGCAGCTTATACAGGGAACCGAACACTGAAGCTTTCTTT	CASSLYREPNTEAFF
TRBV6-5	-	TRBJ2-5	-	TGTGCCAGCGCTCGAGCGGGACACACGGGAGAGACCCAGTACTTC	CASARAGHTGETQYF
TRBV4-3	once	TRBJ2-3	TRBD2	TGCGCCAGCAGCCAAGATCAGACTAGCGGAAGCACAGATACGCAGTATTTT	CASSQDQTSGSTDTQYF
TRBV6-1	-	TRBJ1-5	-	TGTGCCAGCAGTGACCGGGGGTCTCAGCCCCAGCATTTT	CASSDRGSQPQHF
TRBV18	-	TRBJ1-3	-	TGTGCCAGCTCACCCAAAACAACACTGGGCGGAAACACCATATATTTT	CASSPKTTLGGNTIYF
TRBV11-3	few	TRBJ2-7	TRBD2	TGTGCCAGCAGCTCAAGCCTAGCGGGGGGGAGTGGGGAGCAGTACTTC	CASSSSLAGGSGEQYF
TRBV7-7	-	TRBJ2-1	-	TGTGCTACACGTGGGCAGTTCTTC	CATRGQFF
TRBV11-2	once	TRBJ1-2	TRBD1	TGTGCCAGCAGGAACACCGGGACAGGGTCCCATGGCTACACCTTC	CASRNTGTGSHGYTF
TRBV10-3	-	TRBJ1-5	-	TGTGCCATCAGTGAGCGGGGGGGAGTCGGGGATCAGCCCCAGCATTTT	CAISERGGVGDQPQHF
TRBV6-1	once	TRBJ1-5	-	TGTGCCAGCAGTGAAGACAGGGTAAGGGGTAGCAATCAGCCCCAGCATTTT	CASSEDRVRGSNQPQHF
TRBV12-5	-	TRBJ2-1	-	TGTGCTAGTACGCCACTAGAAGAGCAGTTCTTC	CASTPLEEQFF
TRBV7-8	-	TRBJ2-3	TRBD1	TGTGCCAGCAGCTGGAGACAGGGAAAAGGAGATACGCAGTATTTT	CASSWRQGKGDTQYF
TRBV11-2	-	TRBJ1-2	-	TGTGCCAGCAGCCAGCCAGGGTGGGTCGGTGGCTACACCTTC	CASSQPGWVGGYTF
TRBV5-1	once	TRBJ2-1	-	TGCGCCAGCAGCCCAGAGCCCGGAGGCCCAGAGTACAAGGTGCAGTTCTTC	CASSPEPGGPEYKVQFF
TRBV5-5	-	TRBJ1-5	-	TGTGCCAGCAGCTTGGGACAGGTGTACCAGCCCCAGCATTTT	CASSLGQVYQPQHF
TRBV7-6	-	TRBJ2-3	TRBD2	TGTGCCAGCAGCTTAAGGCCCCCTACGACTAGCGGGGGGGCAGGAGTGGCAGATACGCAGTATTTT	CASSLRPPTTSGGAGVADTQYF
TRBV11-2	-	TRBJ1-5	TRBD1	TGTGCCAGCAGCCACAGGGGAGTTAGGTCGTATAGCAATCAGCCCCAGCATTTT	CASSHRGVRSYSNQPQHF
TRBV4-1	-	TRBJ1-2	-	TGCGCCAGCAGCCAATCCAGGGTTGGCTATGGCTACACCTTC	CASSQSRVGYGYTF
TRBV7-2	-	TRBJ1-2	-	TGTGCCAGCAGCACCTCTCGAACAAACTATGGCTACACCTTC	CASSTSRTNYGYTF
TRBV19	-	TRBJ2-1	-	TGTGCCAGTAGTGATCGCACGGGGGACCGCCTCTACAATGAGCAGTTCTTC	CASSDRTGDRLYNEQFF
TRBV5-1	once	TRBJ2-1	TRBD2	TGCGCCAGCAGCTTACTAGCGGGAAACTACAATGAGCAGTTCTTC	CASSLLAGNYNEQFF
TRBV7-2	-	TRBJ2-5	-	TGTGCCAGCAGCTTAGCGGCCAGTCAAGAGACCCAGTACTTC	CASSLAASQETQYF
TRBV9	-	TRBJ2-5	-	TGTGCCAGCAGCGTAGGCAGTATGTCCGGGGCCCAGTACTTC	CASSVGSMSGAQYF
TRBV14	-	TRBJ2-5	TRBD1	TGTGCCAGCAGCACAGGGGGGCCCGGAGGGGTCGGTCAGACCCAGTACTTC	CASSTGGPGGVGQTQYF
TRBV10-1	few	TRBJ2-1	TRBD2	TGCGCCAGCAGTGATTACGGGGGGAATAACTACAATGAGCAGTTCTTC	CASSDYGGNNYNEQFF
TRBV5-1	-	TRBJ2-7	-	TGCGCCAGCAGCTTGGGGGGGCCGTCCCCTCGGGAGCAGTACTTC	CASSLGGPSPREQYF
TRBV14	-	TRBJ1-6	-	TGTGCCAGCAGCTGGGGAGGCACCTATAATTCACCCCTCCACTTT	CASSWGGTYNSPLHF
TRBV5-5	-	TRBJ2-3	-	TGTGCCAGCAGCTTGTCAGTAATGAACCTCCACACAGATACGCAGTATTTT	CASSLSVMNLHTDTQYF
TRBV7-2	-	TRBJ2-5	-	TGTGCCAGCAGCTTAGGGGGGCTTCCAGAGACCCAGTACTTC	CASSLGGLPETQYF
TRBV9	-	TRBJ2-3	-	TGTGCCAGCAGCGTAGGACAGAGCACAGATACGCAGTATTTT	CASSVGQSTDTQYF
TRBV12-5	-	TRBJ1-2	TRBD1	TGTGCTAGTGGTTTTGGAACAGGGGCTTCCTATGGCTACACCTTC	CASGFGTGASYGYTF